Listed below are T cell receptor beta chains from one sample, sequenced in a study of CD8 T cells in ankylosing spondylitis. TCRdb ran MiXCR on the 5' RACE reads and lists one entry per CDR3 protein. The sample holds a few hundred thousand distinct CDR3 sequences; less than 25% are singletons and the top ten take roughly 3.6%. Sample: blood, either unsorted or a sorted T cell fraction (not recorded which). Source of these receptors: a female donor with ankylosing spondylitis or in good health (not recorded which). Each CDR3 is given with its conserved first and last residue. The D gene is left open where the match is weak. The size of a clone is reported for some rows only, either as once, few or many, or as a class for expanded clones.

v_gene,abundance,d_gene,j_gene,CDR3nt,CDR3aa
TRBV7-2,many,.,TRBJ2-2,TGTGCCAGCAGCTTAGATGTGGGCTCCGGGGAGCTGTTTTTT,CASSLDVGSGELFF
TRBV12-3/TRBV12-4,.,TRBD2,TRBJ2-2,TGTGCCAGCAGTTTGGGCGGGAGTGTCCCCGGGGAGCTGTTTTTT,CASSLGGSVPGELFF
TRBV20-1,few,.,TRBJ1-5,TGCAGTGCTAGTTCCGCCTCCAGGGGCGTTCAGCCCCAGCATTTT,CSASSASRGVQPQHF
TRBV4-2,few,.,TRBJ1-1,TGTGCCAGCAGCCAAGATCTGGCCAGGGGAGCTTTCTTT,CASSQDLARGAFF
TRBV6-5,.,TRBD2,TRBJ2-7,TGTGCCAGCACCGGGACGGGGGGCTCCTACGAGCAGTACTTC,CASTGTGGSYEQYF
TRBV7-9,many,TRBD2,TRBJ2-2,TGTGCCAGCAGCTCCGGGACTAGCGGGAGGACCGGGGAGCTGTTTTTT,CASSSGTSGRTGELFF
TRBV5-1,few,.,TRBJ2-7,TGCGCCAGCAGCTTGGCGGCAGGCCTAGGGGGCGAGCAGTACTTC,CASSLAAGLGGEQYF
TRBV12-3/TRBV12-4,few,.,TRBJ1-1,TGTGCCAGCAGTTTCCATGGGGAGGGCCGTTTTGAAGCTTTCTTT,CASSFHGEGRFEAFF
TRBV12-3/TRBV12-4,.,.,TRBJ2-1,TGTGCCAGCACCATCCTGGGGGCCCCGGAGTTCTTC,CASTILGAPEFF
TRBV18,few,.,TRBJ2-3,TGTGCCAGCTCACGGCCGGGGGATACGCAGTATTTT,CASSRPGDTQYF
TRBV24-1,.,TRBD2,TRBJ2-1,TGTGCCTCGCGGGGGGGGATGAGCTCCTACAATGAGCAGTTCTTC,CASRGGMSSYNEQFF
TRBV10-3,.,.,TRBJ2-3,TGTGCCATCAGTGGAAGGGCCGGGTCCTCCCTCACAGATACGCAGTATTTT,CAISGRAGSSLTDTQYF
TRBV29-1,few,.,TRBJ1-1,TGCAGCGTTGGAGGCAGGGGAGGATCTACTGAAGCTTTCTTT,CSVGGRGGSTEAFF
TRBV7-2,.,TRBD2,TRBJ2-3,TGTGCCAGCCTTCCCCTCGTAGCGGGATCAGATACGCAGTATTTT,CASLPLVAGSDTQYF
TRBV7-7,.,.,TRBJ2-3,TGTGCTAGCAGCGCTCCAGGGGTAGATACGCAGTATTTT,CASSAPGVDTQYF
TRBV18,.,.,TRBJ1-1,TGTGCCAGCACGATAAGACAGGCGACGGCGGGGACTGAAGCTTTCTTT,CASTIRQATAGTEAFF
TRBV4-3,.,.,TRBJ1-5,TGCGCCAGCAGCCAAGATCTCCCGGCCAATCAGCCCCAGCATTTT,CASSQDLPANQPQHF
TRBV7-2,.,.,TRBJ2-5,TGTGCCAGCAGCTTGGTTCGCCAAGAGACCCAGTACTTC,CASSLVRQETQYF
TRBV20-1,few,TRBD2,TRBJ2-1,TGCAGTGCTCGGCGGACTAGGTTTGAGCAGTTCTTC,CSARRTRFEQFF
TRBV29-1,many,.,TRBJ2-1,TGCAGCGTTGAGGGGGCTAACTTGTTCTTC,CSVEGANLFF
TRBV5-6,few,.,TRBJ1-5,TGTGCCAGCAGCGGCGGGAGGGTCGACCAGCCCCAGCATTTT,CASSGGRVDQPQHF
TRBV12-3/TRBV12-4,many,.,TRBJ2-7,TGTGCCAGCAGTTTAGGGACACCCCTCTACGAGCAGTACTTC,CASSLGTPLYEQYF
TRBV12-3/TRBV12-4,many,.,TRBJ2-1,TGTGCCAGCAGTTTTGGGGTTGAGCTCAATGAGCAGTTCTTC,CASSFGVELNEQFF
TRBV7-2,few,.,TRBJ2-1,TGTGCCAGCAGCTTAGAGGGTATACAGGGACTTGAGCAGTTCTTC,CASSLEGIQGLEQFF
TRBV20-1,.,.,TRBJ1-5,TGCAGTGCGACTATCCCGGGACCGATCAATCAGCCCCAGCATTTT,CSATIPGPINQPQHF
TRBV7-2,.,TRBD2,TRBJ2-7,TGTGCCAGCAGCTTAAGCGACCCGGGGGGCGAGCAGTACTTC,CASSLSDPGGEQYF
TRBV5-1,.,.,TRBJ2-1,TGCGCCAGCAGTCGAACTAGAGGGGGGCCCAATGAGCAGTTCTTC,CASSRTRGGPNEQFF
TRBV4-3,.,TRBD2,TRBJ2-7,TGCGCCAGCAGCCAAGAAATCGGCGGGAGTGGCTACGAGCAGTACTTC,CASSQEIGGSGYEQYF
TRBV9,.,TRBD1,TRBJ2-4,TGTGCCAGCAGCTGGGACAGGGCGGACATTCAGTACTTC,CASSWDRADIQYF
TRBV24-1,.,.,TRBJ1-2,TGTGCCACCAGTTACGGTCAGGAAAGGAGTGGCTACACCTTC,CATSYGQERSGYTF
TRBV7-9,.,.,TRBJ2-1,TGTGCCAGCAGCCCCCGAGGATCTGGGCGCTACAATGAGCAGTTCTTC,CASSPRGSGRYNEQFF
TRBV10-2,few,.,TRBJ2-6,TGCGCCAGCAGAGAGGAGGGCAACTCTGGGGCCAACGTCCTGACTTTC,CASREEGNSGANVLTF
TRBV14,.,TRBD2,TRBJ2-5,TGTGCCAGCAGCCAATTAGCGGGAGACAGCGAGACCCAGTACTTC,CASSQLAGDSETQYF
TRBV6-5,few,TRBD2,TRBJ2-1,TGTGCCAGCAGTTACTCGCTAGCGGGAGGGAATGAGCAGTTCTTC,CASSYSLAGGNEQFF
TRBV20-1,few,TRBD1,TRBJ1-4,TGCAGTGCTAGACCCAGAACAGGGGGCGGGGAAAAACTGTTTTTT,CSARPRTGGGEKLFF
TRBV6-2/TRBV6-3,.,TRBD1,TRBJ1-5,TGTGCCACCGCACAGGGGGCACATCAGCCCCAGCATTTT,CATAQGAHQPQHF
TRBV6-5,few,.,TRBJ1-1,TGTGCCAGCAGTTACTCTGAGCCGCGGAACACTGAAGCTTTCTTT,CASSYSEPRNTEAFF
TRBV7-2,.,.,TRBJ1-3,TGTGCCAGCAGCCCAGGGCTATTCTCTGGAAACACCATATATTTT,CASSPGLFSGNTIYF
TRBV20-1,few,TRBD2,TRBJ2-6,TGCAGTGCCAGTATTCTAGCGGGGCTAGTCCTGACTTTC,CSASILAGLVLTF
TRBV7-2,.,TRBD1,TRBJ2-3,TGTGCCAGCAGCATGCCGGGACAGGGATATACAGATACGCAGTATTTT,CASSMPGQGYTDTQYF
TRBV4-3,.,.,TRBJ2-1,TGCGCCAGCAGCCAAGATCGAGGGGCTGGGGAGCAGTTCTTC,CASSQDRGAGEQFF
TRBV18,.,TRBD1,TRBJ2-1,TGTGCCAGCTCACCACCTCACAGGGGCTATGAGCAGTTCTTC,CASSPPHRGYEQFF
TRBV13,.,TRBD2,TRBJ2-1,TGTGCCAGCAGCGCACATAGGCGGGAGGCTGAGCAGTTCTTC,CASSAHRREAEQFF
TRBV20-1,.,TRBD2,TRBJ2-7,TGCAGTAGCCATGCCGCGACTAGCCTCGCGCAGTACTTC,CSSHAATSLAQYF
TRBV12-3/TRBV12-4,many,.,TRBJ1-5,TGTGCCAGCAGTTTTGGGGTCTATCAGCCCCAGCATTTT,CASSFGVYQPQHF
TRBV5-1,few,TRBD2,TRBJ2-3,TGCGCCAGCAGCTTGGACGGGAGGAGTGGCGATACGCAGTATTTT,CASSLDGRSGDTQYF
TRBV29-1,many,.,TRBJ2-2,TGCAGCGTTGACGTATCATACACCGGGGAGCTGTTTTTT,CSVDVSYTGELFF
TRBV20-1,many,.,TRBJ2-5,TGCAGTGCCACCGACCCGTTAGAGACCCAGTACTTC,CSATDPLETQYF
TRBV19,few,TRBD2,TRBJ2-7,TGTGCCAGTAGTGGACGACTAGCGCTTTCCTACGAGCAGTACTTC,CASSGRLALSYEQYF
TRBV2,few,TRBD2,TRBJ2-3,TGTGCCACACAGAACGGGAGGGCGACAGATACGCAGTATTTT,CATQNGRATDTQYF
TRBV25-1,few,.,TRBJ2-1,TGTGCCAGCACCCCATTGGGTGCCCTGGGCTACAATGAGCAGTTCTTC,CASTPLGALGYNEQFF
TRBV9,few,.,TRBJ2-7,TGTGCCAGCAGCCTCAAGACGTCAGGGGTGAGCTCCTACGAGCAGTACTTC,CASSLKTSGVSSYEQYF
TRBV13,.,.,TRBJ2-7,TGTGCCAGCAGCTTAGTGAAGGAAAGCTCCTACGAGCAGTACTTC,CASSLVKESSYEQYF
TRBV24-1,few,.,TRBJ1-6,TGTGCCACCAGTGGCAGGGGCGATTCACCCCTCCACTTT,CATSGRGDSPLHF
TRBV6-5,few,.,TRBJ1-1,TGTGCCAGCAGTTACTCGATATGGGGGGACACTGAAGCTTTCTTT,CASSYSIWGDTEAFF